These 8 T cell receptor beta chains came from one sample sequenced in a study of early T cells in non-severe SARS-CoV-2 infection. TCRdb reanalysed the 5' RACE reads using MiXCR and keeps one entry per CDR3 protein. The repertoire holds about 79,000 distinct CDR3 sequences, approximately 13% seen once, with nearly 6% in the top ten. Material: whole blood. The receptors shown here come from an adult who was a healthcare worker with PCR-confirmed SARS-CoV-2 infection or an uninfected control (not recorded which).

This clonotype was observed many times. The V gene is TRBV20-1, the J gene TRBJ2-1, with D perhaps TRBD2 (5 bases). This CDR3 contains 16 residues. Germline-derived CDR1 and CDR2 are DFQATT and SNEGSKA (reference sequence). V dropped 0 bases and J dropped 5 bases, with 17 bases sitting between them. CDR3 sequence reads: CSARDFGGGRNNEQFF. The DNA of the CDR3 is TGCAGTGCTAGAGACTTCGGTGGAGGAAGGAACAATGAGCAGTTCTTC.

Only a few counts were recorded for this clonotype. The genes are TRBV7-8 and TRBJ2-6; 10 bases agree with TRBD1. V lost 4 bases and J lost 1; bases outside the gene matches: 10. Germline values: CDR1 SGHVS, CDR2 FQNEAQ. This CDR3 contains 19 residues. CDR3 DNA: TGTGCCAGCAGCTCAAAGTGGGACAGGGGAAGGTCTGGGGCCAACGTCCTGACTTTC. It encodes CASSSKWDRGRSGANVLTF.

The J gene is TRBJ1-1, the V gene TRBV7-2; 7 nucleotides line up with TRBD1. Germline CDR1 SGHTA, CDR2 FQGNSA. The CDR3 contains 15 residues. Trimming cost V 5 bases and J 7 bases; bases outside gene matches: 13. The CDR3 reads CASSLAGQAKVEAFF. DNA of the CDR3: TGTGCCAGCAGCCTCGCTGGACAGGCAAAGGTTGAAGCTTTCTTT.

This clonotype was detected a few times. The rearrangement links TRBV4-1 to TRBJ2-5, with D tentatively TRBD2 (6 bases). Germline CDR1 is MGHRA and CDR2 is YSYEKL. The ends were cut back, 0 bases at V and 2 bases at J, with 10 bases in the middle. There are 15 residues in the CDR3. The CDR3 spells CASSQDGTLQETQYF. CDR3 nucleotides: TGCGCCAGCAGCCAAGATGGGACTTTGCAAGAGACCCAGTACTTC.

The J gene is TRBJ2-7, the V gene TRBV9; unclear D gene. With 0 bases removed from V and 2 bases from J, the gap between germline ends came to 9 bases. CDR1 is SGDLS, CDR2 YYNGEE, per germline. This CDR3 is 14 amino acids long. CDR3 in amino acids: CASSVAPLTYEQYF. CDR3 nucleotide sequence: TGTGCCAGCAGCGTAGCTCCCCTTACCTACGAGCAGTACTTC.

The CDR3 DNA follows: TGTGCCAGCAGCTTAAGTCAGGGCCCGCAGGAGGAGCAGTTCTTC. Translating it yields CASSLSQGPQEEQFF. The J gene is TRBJ2-1, the V gene TRBV7-6, with TRBD1 as a possible D gene (5 bases). The germline V gene encodes CDR1 SGHVS and CDR2 FNYEAQ. This CDR3 contains 15 residues. The ends were cut back, 2 bases at V and 10 bases at J, with 18 bases in the middle.

This clonotype was seen a few times. The genes are TRBV20-1 and TRBJ2-5; D may be TRBD1 (5 bases). V dropped 8 bases and J dropped 5 bases, with 18 bases sitting between them. CDR1 and CDR2 (germline): DFQATT, SNEGSKA (reference sequence). The CDR3 runs to 13 residues. CDR3 in amino acids: CSFQLSSGETQYF. For the CDR3, the DNA is TGCAGTTTCCAGCTAAGCTCAGGGGAGACCCAGTACTTC.

This clonotype was detected a few times. The chain joins TRBV7-9 to TRBJ1-6, with a possible D match to TRBD1 (5 bases). The CDR3 has 14 amino acids. V shed 4 bases and J shed 7 bases, with 11 bases lying between them. Germline V gives CDR1 SEHNR, CDR2 FQNEAQ (reference sequence). CDR3 DNA: TGTGCCAGCAGCTCCGGGGCCGCGAATTCACCCCTCCACTTT. It translates to CASSSGAANSPLHF.